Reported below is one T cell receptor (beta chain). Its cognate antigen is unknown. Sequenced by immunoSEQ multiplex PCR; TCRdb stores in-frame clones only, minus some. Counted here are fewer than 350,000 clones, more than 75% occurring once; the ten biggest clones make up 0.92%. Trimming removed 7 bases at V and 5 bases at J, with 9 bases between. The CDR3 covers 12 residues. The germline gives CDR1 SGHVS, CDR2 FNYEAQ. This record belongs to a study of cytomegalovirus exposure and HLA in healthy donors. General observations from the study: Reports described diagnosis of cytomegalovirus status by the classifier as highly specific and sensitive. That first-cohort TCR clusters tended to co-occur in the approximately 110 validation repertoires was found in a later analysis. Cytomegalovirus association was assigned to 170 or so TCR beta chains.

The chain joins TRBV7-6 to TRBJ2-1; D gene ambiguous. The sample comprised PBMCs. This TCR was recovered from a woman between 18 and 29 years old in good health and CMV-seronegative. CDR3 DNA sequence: TGTGCCAGCATTGGCTGGCACAATGAGCAGTTCTTC. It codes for CASIGWHNEQFF.